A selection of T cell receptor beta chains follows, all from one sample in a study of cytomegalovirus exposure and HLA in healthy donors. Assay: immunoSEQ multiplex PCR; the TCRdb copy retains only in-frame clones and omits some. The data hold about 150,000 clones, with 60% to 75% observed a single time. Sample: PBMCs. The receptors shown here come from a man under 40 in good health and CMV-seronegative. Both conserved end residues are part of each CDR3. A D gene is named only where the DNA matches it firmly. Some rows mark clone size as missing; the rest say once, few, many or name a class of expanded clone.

CAISESSGGNTGELFF,TGTGCCATCAGTGAGTCGTCAGGGGGAAACACCGGGGAGCTGTTTTTT,TRBD1,TRBV10-3,.,TRBJ2-2
CASSQGSGVPYNEQFF,TGTGCCAGCAGCCAAGGTTCGGGAGTCCCCTACAATGAGCAGTTCTTC,.,TRBV14,.,TRBJ2-1
CASSPRLAGIYNEQFF,TGTGCCAGCAGCCCGAGACTAGCGGGGATCTACAATGAGCAGTTCTTC,TRBD2,TRBV7-8,few,TRBJ2-1
CASSLDPGNPYGYTF,TGCGCCAGCAGCTTGGATCCCGGGAACCCCTATGGCTACACCTTC,.,TRBV5-1,.,TRBJ1-2
CASSQRPPGQGAIEQFF,TGCGCCAGCAGCCAACGGCCTCCGGGACAGGGGGCAATCGAGCAGTTCTTC,TRBD1,TRBV4-1,few,TRBJ2-1
CASSPKGTGVREQYF,TGTGCCAGTAGCCCCAAAGGGACAGGGGTTCGCGAGCAGTACTTC,TRBD1,TRBV19,.,TRBJ2-7
CSARTEPQGPQHF,TGCAGCGCTAGGACGGAACCTCAGGGACCCCAGCATTTT,.,TRBV29-1,.,TRBJ1-5
CASSLKGSYEQYF,TGTGCCAGCAGCTTAAAGGGGTCCTACGAGCAGTACTTC,.,TRBV7-2,.,TRBJ2-7
CASTRDQGAFHF,TGTGCCAGCACGCGCGACCAGGGCGCCTTCCACTTC,.,TRBV7-9,once,TRBJ2-5
CATSRVPGDEQYF,TGTGCCACCAGCAGAGTACCCGGGGACGAGCAGTACTTC,.,TRBV15,.,TRBJ2-7
CASSPPTGPYEQYF,TGTGCCAGCAGCCCACCCACAGGACCCTACGAGCAGTACTTC,.,TRBV5-6,.,TRBJ2-7
CASRLQGNGNQPQHF,TGTGCCAGCAGATTACAGGGGAATGGCAATCAGCCCCAGCATTTT,TRBD1,TRBV6-5,.,TRBJ1-5
CASSLGGTGAPDEQFF,TGTGCCAGCAGCTTAGGTGGGACAGGGGCTCCGGATGAGCAGTTCTTC,TRBD1,TRBV7-3,.,TRBJ2-1
CASSLDSSSYEQYF,TGTGCCAGCAGCTTAGACTCAAGCTCCTACGAGCAGTACTTC,.,TRBV7-9,.,TRBJ2-7
CASSRTGDGYTF,TGTGCCAGCAGTCGGACAGGGGATGGCTACACCTTC,TRBD1,TRBV27,.,TRBJ1-2
CASSLGGPNQPQHF,TGTGCCAGCAGCTTAGGGGGCCCCAATCAGCCCCAGCATTTT,.,TRBV7-2,.,TRBJ1-5
CASSKGGYEQYF,TGCGCCAGCAGCAAGGGAGGTTACGAGCAGTACTTC,.,TRBV5-1,.,TRBJ2-7
CASSLEFSRAYEQYF,TGTGCCAGCAGCTTGGAATTCTCGAGGGCATACGAGCAGTACTTC,.,TRBV5-4,.,TRBJ2-7
CASSVKAGVAYEQYF,TGTGCCAGCAGCGTTAAGGCGGGAGTCGCCTACGAGCAGTACTTC,TRBD2,TRBV9,.,TRBJ2-7
CASSPRSAEAFF,TGTGCCAGCAGCCCCCGTTCGGCTGAAGCTTTCTTT,.,TRBV6-5,.,TRBJ1-1
CASSLGGTGGITEAFF,TGTGCCAGCAGCTTAGGGGGGACAGGGGGCATAACTGAAGCTTTCTTT,TRBD1,TRBV7-9,.,TRBJ1-1
CASSSGQGLYEQYF,TGCGCCAGCAGCTCCGGACAGGGATTGTACGAGCAGTACTTC,TRBD1,TRBV5-1,.,TRBJ2-7
CASSQEESVGLRGTQYF,TGCGCCAGCAGCCAAGAGGAGTCGGTGGGTCTAAGGGGGACCCAGTACTTC,.,TRBV4-1,.,TRBJ2-5
CASSPQRGAGYEQYF,TGTGCCAGCAGCCCCCAGCGGGGGGCAGGGTACGAGCAGTACTTC,TRBD2,TRBV6-5,.,TRBJ2-7